A single sample is the source of the 25 T cell receptor beta chains below, sequenced in a study of T cell responses to AZD1222 COVID-19 vaccine. Using immunoSEQ multiplex PCR, the repertoire was profiled, and TCRdb retains in-frame clones only, with some absent. The repertoire consists of 100,000 to 150,000 clones, with around 87% occurring once and the leading ten covering under 11%. The sample in question was peripheral blood, obtained on day 0 of AZD1222 vaccination. These receptors came from an adult in good health.

This chain joins TRBV5-1 and TRBJ2-5; tentatively, D is TRBD2 (5 bases). Trimming shortened V by 5 bases and J by 2 bases, and 10 bases separated the two germline ends. This CDR3 region has 13 residues. Germline values: CDR1 SGHRS, CDR2 YFSETQ. The CDR3 is CASSRTPQETQYF. CDR3 in DNA: TGCGCCAGCAGTCGGACTCCACAAGAGACCCAGTACTTC.

The chain couples TRBV7-9 to TRBJ2-1; 8 bases fit TRBD1. Trimming took 4 bases from V and 9 from J; bases not matched to a gene: 2. Germline CDR1 reads SEHNR; CDR2 reads FQNEAQ (reference sequence). The CDR3 has 12 residues. This CDR3 reads CASSWGQAEQFF. CDR3 sequence (DNA): TGTGCCAGCAGCTGGGGACAGGCTGAGCAGTTCTTC.

V usage is TRBV5-5 and J usage is TRBJ1-1; 9 nucleotides agree with TRBD1. Losses at the gene ends were 0 bases for V and 5 bases for J; bases not matched to a gene: 5. Germline V gives CDR1 SGHKS, CDR2 YYEKEE (reference sequence). The CDR3 is 15 amino acids. The CDR3 sequence is CASSLVGTGNTEAFF. CDR3 bases: TGTGCCAGCAGCTTGGTCGGGACAGGGAATACTGAAGCTTTCTTT.

V and J are TRBV30 and TRBJ1-1, with TRBD1 matching 8 bases. Germline V gene data show CDR1 as GTSNPN and CDR2 as SVGIG (reference sequence). Losses at the gene ends were 0 bases for V and 0 bases for J; bases not matched to a gene: 9. This CDR3 is built from 17 residues. The CDR3 is CAWSVLKTGVMNTEAFF. CDR3 in DNA: TGTGCCTGGAGTGTCCTAAAGACAGGGGTCATGAACACTGAAGCTTTCTTT.

The chain joins TRBV7-2 to TRBJ1-2; no definite D call. Germline V gene lookup returns CDR1 SGHTA and CDR2 FQGNSA. The length of the CDR3 is 16 residues. The V gene lost 1 base and the J gene lost 4 bases, with 16 bases spanning the gap. Here the CDR3 reads CASSLDRFSRSYGYTF. As DNA, the CDR3 is TGTGCCAGCAGCTTAGATCGATTTTCCCGGAGCTATGGCTACACCTTC.

The J gene is TRBJ2-2, the V gene TRBV6-2 or TRBV6-3; 7 nucleotides align to TRBD1. The CDR3 runs to 16 residues. V was clipped by 2 bases and J by 0 bases; unmatched bases: 3. Per germline, CDR1 MNHEY and CDR2 SVGEGT. CDR3 loop: CASSYTGAPNTGELFF. The CDR3 DNA is TGTGCCAGCAGTTACACAGGGGCCCCGAACACCGGGGAGCTGTTTTTT.

The genes are TRBV5-6 and TRBJ2-7; TRBD2 agrees at 14 bases. CDR3 size: 15 residues. The germline V gene encodes CDR1 SGHDT and CDR2 YYEEEE. The V segment lost 3 bases and the J segment 9 bases; nucleotides outside the gene matches: 8. CDR3 coding DNA: TGTGCCAGCAGCTCGGGACTAGCGGGAGTATATGGGCAGTACTTC. It specifies CASSSGLAGVYGQYF.

V gene TRBV19 combines with J gene TRBJ1-5, with 9 nucleotides matching TRBD1. The CDR3 runs 14 residues. The germline V gene has CDR1 LNHDA and CDR2 SQIVND (reference sequence). V lost 7 bases, J lost 13 bases, and 14 bases stayed unmatched. DNA for the CDR3: TGTGCCAGTAACTGGGAACAGGGGGCCAACAATCAGCATTTT. Translation gives CASNWEQGANNQHF.

The chain is built from TRBV29-1 and TRBJ2-3; D is ambiguous. CDR1 and CDR2 from the germline V gene are SQVTM and ANQGSEA. The CDR3 runs to 12 residues. The V end lost 0 bases, the J end lost 4 bases, and 5 bases lay between the germline ends. CDR3 coding DNA: TGCAGCGTTGAAGATCGGGCAGATACGCAGTATTTT. Encoded protein: CSVEDRADTQYF.

J is TRBJ2-1 and V is TRBV13, with a tentative D call TRBD2 (6 bases). Germline-derived CDR1 and CDR2 are PRHDT and FYEKMQ (reference sequence). The CDR3 is made up of 16 amino acids. Deletions cut 4 bases from V and 11 bases from J, with 24 bases between. CDR3 nucleotide sequence: TGTGCCAGCAGCTCCCCCGGGACTGGACTCCTCCTTAAGCAGTTCTTC. Translated, it gives CASSSPGTGLLLKQFF.

The chain is built from TRBV24-1 and TRBJ2-5; 9 bases agree with TRBD1. V shed 7 bases and J 3 bases; nucleotides not matched to a gene: 2. The CDR3 has 13 residues. CDR1 KGHDR and CDR2 SFDVKD come from the germline V gene. This chain's CDR3 is CATRGTGKETQYF. The CDR3 region has the DNA TGTGCCACCAGGGGGACAGGGAAAGAGACCCAGTACTTC.

The J gene is TRBJ1-3, the V gene TRBV19; D is possibly TRBD1 (5 bases). From germline, CDR1 is LNHDA and CDR2 SQIVND (reference sequence). Trimming stripped 8 bases from V and 5 bases from J, with 19 bases between. This CDR3 is 15 amino acids long. This chain's CDR3 is CASLTTERDRNTIYF. The CDR3 nucleotides are TGTGCCAGTCTTACGACAGAGAGAGATCGAAACACCATATATTTT.

The CDR3 nucleotides read TGCGCCAGCAGCTTGGACGGGGCAGGGAAACGCGATGAGCAGTTCTTC. Translated: CASSLDGAGKRDEQFF. The chain is built from TRBV5-1 and TRBJ2-1; D tentatively fits TRBD1 or TRBD2 (5 bases each). Germline V lookup: CDR1 SGHRS, CDR2 YFSETQ. V lost 0 bases to trimming and J lost 8 bases, with 18 bases between them. The CDR3 has 16 residues.

The V call is TRBV18, the J call TRBJ2-7, with 8 bases identical to TRBD1. Germline V CDR1 and CDR2: KGHSH, LQKENI. J lost 2 bases, V lost 2 bases, and 5 bases had no gene match. The CDR3 extends over 15 amino acids. In DNA, the CDR3 is TGTGCCAGCTCACCATTCCGGGACAGGACCTACGAGCAGTACTTC. This encodes CASSPFRDRTYEQYF.

The chain couples TRBV19 to TRBJ2-3; D unresolved. CDR1 LNHDA and CDR2 SQIVND come from the germline V gene (reference sequence). The CDR3 is made up of 10 amino acids. The CDR3 spells CATRTDTQYF. The DNA of the CDR3 is TGTGCTACCCGCACAGATACGCAGTATTTT.

The genes are TRBV6-5 and TRBJ2-7; 9 bases align to TRBD2. Germline CDR1 is MNHEY and CDR2 is SVGAGI. With V trimmed by 2 bases and J by 2 bases, 7 bases remained unmatched. The CDR3 consists of 16 residues. The chain's CDR3 is CASSYTGTSLTYEQYF. The CDR3 DNA reads TGTGCCAGCAGTTACACGGGGACTAGCTTAACCTACGAGCAGTACTTC.

The chain combines TRBV5-1 with TRBJ2-5; TRBD2 agrees at 11 bases. The trim removed 2 bases at V and 2 bases at J, leaving 5 bases unmatched. The CDR3 has 16 amino acids. The germline CDR1 and CDR2 sequences are SGHRS and YFSETQ. CDR3 nucleotides: TGCGCCAGCAGCTTAGCGCTAGCGGGGGGACAAGAGACCCAGTACTTC. Amino acids: CASSLALAGGQETQYF.

The CDR3 sequence is CASSQVRGGDRVSNYGYTF. In DNA form, the CDR3 reads TGCGCCAGCAGCCAAGTTAGGGGGGGGGACAGGGTCTCTAACTATGGCTACACCTTC. The chain links TRBV4-1 to TRBJ1-2, with 9 bases that match TRBD1. From germline, CDR1 is MGHRA and CDR2 YSYEKL. This CDR3 comprises 19 residues. V shed 1 base, J shed 0 bases, and the junction held 12 bases outside the gene matches.

The J gene is TRBJ2-1, the V gene TRBV3-1 (or the pseudogene TRBV3-2), with TRBD2 identical over 7 bases. The CDR3 loop spans 18 amino acids. J was trimmed by 4 bases and V by 1 base; bases with no gene match: 13. Germline V gene lookup returns CDR1 LGHDT and CDR2 YNNKEL (reference sequence). The chain's CDR3 is CASSQGGGGPPPYNEQFF. In DNA form, the CDR3 reads TGTGCCAGCAGCCAAGGGGGGGGTGGGCCTCCCCCATACAATGAGCAGTTCTTC.

V is TRBV27 and J is TRBJ1-1; D not certain. The length of the CDR3 is 13 residues. V shed 1 base and J shed 1 base, with 4 bases lying between them. Germline V gives CDR1 MNHEY, CDR2 SMNVEV (reference sequence). This CDR3 reads CASSLWGNTEAFF. CDR3 nucleotides: TGTGCCAGCAGTTTATGGGGGAACACTGAAGCTTTCTTT.

The J gene is TRBJ1-2, the V gene TRBV10-1; no firm D call. Germline CDR1 is WNHNN and CDR2 is SYGVQD (reference sequence). The ends were cut back, 11 bases at V and 4 bases at J, with 14 bases in the middle. This CDR3 comprises 12 residues. The CDR3 spells CADFGQVYGYTF. The CDR3 nucleotides read TGCGCCGACTTTGGGCAGGTCTATGGCTACACCTTC.

CDR3 loop: CASSPSGRFNYGYTF. The CDR3 nucleotides read TGTGCCAGCTCACCATCCGGACGGTTCAACTATGGCTACACCTTC. The chain uses TRBV18 and TRBJ1-2, with D unresolved. CDR3 size: 15 residues. Germline CDR1 KGHSH, CDR2 LQKENI. The ends were cut back, 2 bases at V and 2 bases at J, with 12 bases in the middle.

V is TRBV5-8 and J is TRBJ1-2, with no clear D. From germline, CDR1 is SGHTS and CDR2 YDEGEE. This CDR3 has 12 residues. V lost 0 bases and J 5 bases, leaving 5 bases between the germline ends. For the CDR3, the DNA is TGTGCCAGCAGCTTGGACTATTATGGCTACACCTTC. This codes for CASSLDYYGYTF.

The chain links TRBV5-6 to TRBJ2-1; D is perhaps TRBD1 (6 bases). This CDR3 spans 15 amino acids. The germline gives CDR1 SGHDT, CDR2 YYEEEE. The V end was cut by 1 base, the J end by 4 bases, with 12 bases between. The CDR3 DNA follows: TGTGCCAGCAGCTTGACAGGGACGATTTACAATGAGCAGTTCTTC. Its translation is CASSLTGTIYNEQFF.

This chain connects TRBV6-5 to TRBJ2-7; 7 bases are a match to TRBD1. Germline V gene sequence: CDR1 MNHEY, CDR2 SVGAGI. The V gene end was trimmed by 5 bases and the J gene end by 2 bases; junction bases not matched to a gene: 3. CDR3 length: 13 amino acids. Here the CDR3 reads CASSRQGTYEQYF. The CDR3, as DNA: TGTGCCAGCAGTCGACAGGGAACCTACGAGCAGTACTTC.